This record covers a single TCR beta chain. Antigen specificity is unknown. The germline V gene encodes CDR1 SGHDT and CDR2 YYEEEE. The CDR3 covers 13 residues. Then a second PCR, running roughly 7 to 12 cycles, was carried out with a sample-barcoded 5' primer and a J-beta primer mix. MiXCR was run by TCRdb on the 5' RACE reads, yielding one entry per CDR3 protein. This table has roughly 730,000 distinct CDR3 sequences, just over 55% appearing once. This sample was included in a study of blood T cells in healthy people across ages. Whole-study context: Capturing about one barcoded beta molecule per two T cells was achieved by template switching.

Study results and limitations: Since the PBMCs were unsorted, naive and antigen-experienced cells could not be conclusively compared. Samples with more naive T cells showed higher observed beta diversity.

The chain is built from TRBV5-6 and TRBJ2-4; D is unresolved. Matching the DNA end better, TRBJ2-5 makes the J call doubtful. Sequencing used blood. The origin of this receptor is a man aged 35 to 55 in good health. CDR3 in DNA: TGTGCCAGCTCACGCTGGGTGCAAGAGACCCAGTACTTC. Its protein product is CASSRWVQETQYF.